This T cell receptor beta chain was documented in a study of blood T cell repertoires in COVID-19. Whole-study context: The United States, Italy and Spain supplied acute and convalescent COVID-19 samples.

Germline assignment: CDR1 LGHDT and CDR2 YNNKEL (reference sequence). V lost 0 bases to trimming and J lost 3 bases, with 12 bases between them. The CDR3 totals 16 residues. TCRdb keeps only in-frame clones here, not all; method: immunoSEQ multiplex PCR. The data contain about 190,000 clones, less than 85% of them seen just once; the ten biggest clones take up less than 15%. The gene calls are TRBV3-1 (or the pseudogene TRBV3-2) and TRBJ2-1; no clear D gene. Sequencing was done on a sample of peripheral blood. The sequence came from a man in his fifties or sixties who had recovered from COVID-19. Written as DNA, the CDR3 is TGTGCCAGCAGCCAAGATGCGAGCTTGATCTACAATGAGCAGTTCTTC. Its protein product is CASSQDASLIYNEQFF.